A single sample gave rise to the 6 T cell receptor beta chains below, sequenced in a study of neurological immune-mediated disorders. A single record per CDR3 protein comes from TCRdb applying MiXCR to the 5' RACE reads. The top ten clones hold 15% of a sample with fewer than 85,000 distinct CDR3 sequences, roughly a sixth of them seen once. The sequenced sample was PBMCs. The source of these receptors is a woman between 35 and 50 years old in good health.

This clonotype was counted many times. The chain is built from TRBV4-1 and TRBJ2-2, with 8 nucleotides matching TRBD1. The germline CDR1 and CDR2 sequences are MGHRA and YSYEKL. V shed 3 bases, J shed 2 bases, and the junction held 5 bases outside the gene matches. This CDR3 has 16 amino acids. The DNA of the CDR3 is TGCGCCAGCAGCCACCGGACAGGGAGAAACACCGGGGAGCTGTTTTTT. Translating it yields CASSHRTGRNTGELFF.

Ten or more counts support this clonotype. V gene TRBV2 combines with J gene TRBJ1-2; weak D call: TRBD1 (5 bases). This CDR3 has 13 residues. The V end lost 2 bases, the J end lost 7 bases, and 11 bases lay between the germline ends. Germline CDR1 SNHLY, CDR2 FYNNEI. The DNA for the CDR3 is TGTGCCAGCAGTGAAAGTAGGGGCGGTGGCTACACCTTC. This gives the protein CASSESRGGGYTF.

This clonotype was found many times. The chain uses TRBV28 and TRBJ2-3; D is ambiguous. V was shortened by 2 bases and J by 1 base, with 10 bases between the two germline ends. Germline-derived CDR1 and CDR2 are MDHEN and SYDVKM. The CDR3 length is 15 residues. CDR3 sequence (DNA): TGTGCCAGCAGTTTAGTACGGGCCGGCACAGATACGCAGTATTTT. This sequence encodes CASSLVRAGTDTQYF.

V and J are TRBV20-1 and TRBJ2-1, with D possibly matching TRBD1 (5 bases). Deletions cut 2 bases from V and 12 bases from J, with 8 bases between. Germline CDR1 DFQATT, CDR2 SNEGSKA (reference sequence). The CDR3 consists of 10 residues. Here the CDR3 reads CSARQGGQFF. The CDR3 coding sequence is TGCAGTGCTAGACAGGGCGGGCAGTTCTTC.

This clonotype was counted many times. The chain combines TRBV6-2 or TRBV6-3 with TRBJ2-5; 8 bases agree with TRBD2. Germline CDR1 is MNHEY and CDR2 is SVGEGT. With 6 bases clipped from V and 2 bases from J, the junction kept 5 bases outside the gene matches. CDR3 length: 14 amino acids. The CDR3 nucleotides read TGTGCCAGCAGGAAACTAGCGGTACAAGAGACCCAGTACTTC. Its protein product is CASRKLAVQETQYF.

As regards this clonotype: At one boundary the junction diverges from the germline segment, which might be a read error. J is TRBJ1-1 and V is TRBV24-1; D gene uncertain. The CDR3 runs to 10 residues. The germline V gene has CDR1 KGHDR and CDR2 SFDVKD. CDR3 sequence (DNA): TGTGCGACCAGTTCTGATGAATCTTTCTTT. Translating gives CATSSDESFF.